This TCR beta chain was sequenced for a study of T cell repertoires in cytomegalovirus infection. This clonotype was observed at least ten times. Its specificity is unknown. Via MiXCR, TCRdb re-called the reads, giving one row per CDR3 protein. The top ten hold 3.5% to 6% of the sample, which has some 77,000 distinct CDR3 sequences, roughly 3.7% seen once. Germline V gene data show CDR1 as MDHEN and CDR2 as SYDVKM. CDR3 length: 16 residues. The ends were cut back, 1 base at V and 0 bases at J, with 12 bases in the middle. Study conclusions and caveats: CMV carriers having the relevant HLA were flagged by cumulative public TCR beta family frequency. HLA-C-restricted TCR beta clonotypes specific for CMV led the ex vivo response.

The sequencing sample was made of PBMCs. The clonotype originates from a human donor in good health (CMV status not recorded). Some clones in this sample may be carry-over from other donors' samples. This chain links TRBV28 with TRBJ1-1; weak D call: TRBD1 (5 bases). The CDR3: CASSLSGTVMNTEAFF. The CDR3 nucleotides are TGTGCCAGCAGTTTATCCGGGACCGTAATGAACACTGAAGCTTTCTTT.